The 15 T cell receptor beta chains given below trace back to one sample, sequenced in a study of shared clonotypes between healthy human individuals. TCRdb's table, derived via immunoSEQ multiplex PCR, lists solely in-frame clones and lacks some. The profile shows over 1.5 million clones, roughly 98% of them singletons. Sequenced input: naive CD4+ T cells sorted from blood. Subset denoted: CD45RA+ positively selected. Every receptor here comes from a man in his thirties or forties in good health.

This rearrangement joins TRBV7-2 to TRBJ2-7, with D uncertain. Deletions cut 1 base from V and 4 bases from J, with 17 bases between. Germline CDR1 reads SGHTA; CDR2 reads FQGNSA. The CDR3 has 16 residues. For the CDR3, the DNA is TGTGCCAGCAGCTTAGGCCCGCGAGGTTTAGGATACGAGCAGTACTTC. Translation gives CASSLGPRGLGYEQYF. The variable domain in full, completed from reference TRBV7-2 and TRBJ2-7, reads GAGVSQSPSNKVTEKGKDVELRCDPISGHTALYWYRQSLGQGLEFLIYFQGNSAPDKSGLPSDRFSAERTGGSVSTLTIQRTQQEDSAVYLCASSLGPRGLGYEQYFGPGTRLTVT.

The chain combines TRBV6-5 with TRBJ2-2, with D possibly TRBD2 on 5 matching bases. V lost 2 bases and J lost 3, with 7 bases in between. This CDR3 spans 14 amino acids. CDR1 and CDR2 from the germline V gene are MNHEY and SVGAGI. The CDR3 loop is CASSYLRDTGELFF. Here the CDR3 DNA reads TGTGCCAGCAGTTACCTGAGGGACACCGGGGAGCTGTTTTTT.

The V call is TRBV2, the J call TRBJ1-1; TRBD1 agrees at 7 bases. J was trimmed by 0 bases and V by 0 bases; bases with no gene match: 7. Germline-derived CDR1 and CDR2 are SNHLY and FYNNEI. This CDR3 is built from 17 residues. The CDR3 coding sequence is TGTGCCAGCAGTGAAGCCCCACAGGGGCTTATGAACACTGAAGCTTTCTTT. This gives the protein CASSEAPQGLMNTEAFF.

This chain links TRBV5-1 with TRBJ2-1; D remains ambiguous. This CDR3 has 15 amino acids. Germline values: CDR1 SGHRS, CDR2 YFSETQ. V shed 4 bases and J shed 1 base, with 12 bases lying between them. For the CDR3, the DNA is TGCGCCAGCAGCCTGGGCCCGGCATCCTACAATGAGCAGTTCTTC. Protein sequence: CASSLGPASYNEQFF. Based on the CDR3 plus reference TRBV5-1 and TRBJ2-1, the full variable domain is KAGVTQTPRYLIKTRGQQVTLSCSPISGHRSVSWYQQTPGQGLQFLFEYFSETQRNKGNFPGRFSGRQFSNSRSEMNVSTLELGDSALYLCASSLGPASYNEQFFGPGTRLTVL.

CDR3 in amino acids: CASKGGSTDTQYF. The CDR3 bases are TGTGCCAGCAAGGGCGGTAGCACAGATACGCAGTATTTT. This sequence joins TRBV5-5 and TRBJ2-3; D gene ambiguous. The germline V and J ends were trimmed by 6 bases and 0 bases, with 8 bases remaining between them. The CDR3 contains 13 residues. Germline CDR1 and CDR2: SGHKS and YYEKEE (reference sequence).

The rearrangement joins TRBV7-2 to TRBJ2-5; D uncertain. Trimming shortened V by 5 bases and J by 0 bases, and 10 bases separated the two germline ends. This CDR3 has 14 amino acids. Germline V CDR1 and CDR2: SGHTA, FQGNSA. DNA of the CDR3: TGTGCCAGCAGCCTCGACGGATACCAAGAGACCCAGTACTTC. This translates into CASSLDGYQETQYF.

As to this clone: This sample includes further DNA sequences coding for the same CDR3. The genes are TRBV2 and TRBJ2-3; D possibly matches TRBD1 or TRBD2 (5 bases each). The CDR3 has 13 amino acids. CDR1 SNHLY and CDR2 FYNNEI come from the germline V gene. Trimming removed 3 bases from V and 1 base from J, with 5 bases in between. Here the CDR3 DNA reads TGTGCCAGCAGTGAGGGGGGCACAGATACGCAGTATTTT. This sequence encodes CASSEGGTDTQYF. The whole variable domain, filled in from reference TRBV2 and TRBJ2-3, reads EPEVTQTPSHQVTQMGQEVILRCVPISNHLYFYWYRQILGQKVEFLVSFYNNEISEKSEIFDDQFSVERPDGSNFTLKIRSTKLEDSAMYFCASSEGGTDTQYFGPGTRLTVL.

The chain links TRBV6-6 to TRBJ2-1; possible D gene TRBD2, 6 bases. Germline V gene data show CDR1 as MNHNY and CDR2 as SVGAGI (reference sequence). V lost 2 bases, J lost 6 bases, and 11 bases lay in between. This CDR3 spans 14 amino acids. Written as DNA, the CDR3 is TGTGCCAGCAGTTACAAGGGACTTAGCAATGAGCAGTTCTTC. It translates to CASSYKGLSNEQFF.

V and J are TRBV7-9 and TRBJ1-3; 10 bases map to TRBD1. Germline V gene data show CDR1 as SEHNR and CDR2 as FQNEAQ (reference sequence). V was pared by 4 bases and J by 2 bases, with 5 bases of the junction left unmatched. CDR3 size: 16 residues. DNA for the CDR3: TGTGCCAGCAGCTCAGACAGGGGGCTGACTGGAAACACCATATATTTT. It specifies CASSSDRGLTGNTIYF.

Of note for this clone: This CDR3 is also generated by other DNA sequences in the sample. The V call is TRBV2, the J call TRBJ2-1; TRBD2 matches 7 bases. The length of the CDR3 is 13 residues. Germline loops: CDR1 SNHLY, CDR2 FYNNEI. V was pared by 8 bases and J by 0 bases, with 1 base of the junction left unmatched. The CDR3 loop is CASRGSSYNEQFF. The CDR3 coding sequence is TGTGCCAGCCGCGGGAGCTCCTACAATGAGCAGTTCTTC.

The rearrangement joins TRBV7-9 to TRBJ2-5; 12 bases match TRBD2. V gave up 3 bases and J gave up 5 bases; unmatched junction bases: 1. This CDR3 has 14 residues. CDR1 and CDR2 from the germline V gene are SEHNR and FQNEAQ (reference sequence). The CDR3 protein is CASSFLAGGETQYF. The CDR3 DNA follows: TGTGCCAGCAGCTTCCTAGCGGGAGGGGAGACCCAGTACTTC.

The CDR3 DNA follows: TGTGCCAGCTCACCTCTCCGTGGGGCGGGAGTAAGGGACATTCAGTACTTC. Translating gives CASSPLRGAGVRDIQYF. This rearrangement joins TRBV18 to TRBJ2-4; 7 bases align to TRBD2. Germline values: CDR1 KGHSH, CDR2 LQKENI. CDR3 size: 17 residues. V gave up 3 bases and J gave up 8 bases; unmatched junction bases: 16.

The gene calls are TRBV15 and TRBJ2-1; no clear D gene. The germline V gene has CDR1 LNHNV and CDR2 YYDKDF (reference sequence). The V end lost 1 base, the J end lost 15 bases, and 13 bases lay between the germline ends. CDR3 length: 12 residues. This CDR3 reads CATSRVGTQGFF. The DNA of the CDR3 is TGTGCCACCAGCAGAGTGGGAACACAAGGGTTCTTC.

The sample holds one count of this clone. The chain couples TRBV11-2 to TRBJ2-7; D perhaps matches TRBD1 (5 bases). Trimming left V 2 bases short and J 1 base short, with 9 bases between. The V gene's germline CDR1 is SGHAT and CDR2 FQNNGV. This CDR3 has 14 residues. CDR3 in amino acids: CASSLSTVSYEQYF. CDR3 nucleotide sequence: TGTGCCAGCAGCTTATCGACAGTGTCCTACGAGCAGTACTTC. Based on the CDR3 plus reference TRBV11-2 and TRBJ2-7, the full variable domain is EAGVAQSPRYKIIEKRQSVAFWCNPISGHATLYWYQQILGQGPKLLIQFQNNGVVDDSQLPKDRFSAERLKGVDSTLKIQPAKLEDSAVYLCASSLSTVSYEQYFGPGTRLTVT.

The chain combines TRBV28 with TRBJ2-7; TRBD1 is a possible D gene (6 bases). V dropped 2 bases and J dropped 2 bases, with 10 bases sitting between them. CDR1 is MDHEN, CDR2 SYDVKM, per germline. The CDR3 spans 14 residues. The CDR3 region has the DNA TGTGCCAGCAGTTTAAACAGGGCCCCCTACGAGCAGTACTTC. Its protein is CASSLNRAPYEQYF.